This is a list of T cell receptor beta chains from one sample in a study of graft-versus-host responses after intestinal transplantation. Clones were sequenced by immunoSEQ multiplex PCR, and TCRdb holds only the in-frame ones, with some missing. The sample contains under 25,000 clones, roughly 33% of which appear only once. The starting material was alloreactive CD4+ T cells from a mixed lymphocyte reaction culture, obtained before transplantation. The receptors shown here come from a human patient who was an organ donor for intestinal transplantation. Each CDR3 is given with its conserved first and last residue. The order of the fields is D gene, CDR3 length, J gene, clone size, V gene, CDR3 protein, CDR3 DNA. The D gene is left open where the match is weak. Size tells how often a clone was seen (once, few, many) or the class of an expanded clone, and some rows leave it out.

TRBD1 | 14 | TRBJ2-6 | - | TRBV15 | CATSTDRLINVLTF | TGTGCCACCAGCACGGACAGGTTAATCAACGTCCTGACTTTC
TRBD1 | 15 | TRBJ2-3 | - | TRBV6-1 | CASKQGAGPGGTQYF | TGTGCCAGCAAACAAGGAGCAGGGCCAGGGGGTACGCAGTATTTT
- | 12 | TRBJ2-5 | - | TRBV28 | CASSLTRKTQYF | TGTGCCAGCAGTTTGACTAGGAAGACCCAGTACTTC
- | 13 | TRBJ1-2 | - | TRBV5-6 | CASSLNRDYGYTF | TGTGCCAGCAGCTTAAACAGGGACTATGGCTACACCTTC
- | 13 | TRBJ1-4 | - | TRBV6-8 | CASSDWTIEKLFF | TGTGCCAGCAGTGACTGGACGATAGAAAAACTGTTTTTT
- | 13 | TRBJ1-5 | - | TRBV10-3 | CAISGGFNQPQHF | TGTGCCATCAGTGGAGGATTCAATCAGCCCCAGCATTTT
TRBD1 | 14 | TRBJ2-3 | few | TRBV5-1 | CASSLRGPRDTQYF | TGCGCCAGCAGCTTGAGGGGGCCCCGGGATACGCAGTATTTT
TRBD2 | 15 | TRBJ2-1 | - | TRBV9 | CASSAGTSVYNEQFF | TGTGCCAGCAGCGCCGGGACTAGCGTATACAATGAGCAGTTCTTC
TRBD1 | 14 | TRBJ2-7 | few | TRBV7-2 | CASSLRQGQGEQYF | TGTGCCAGCAGCTTAAGACAGGGGCAAGGTGAGCAGTACTTC
TRBD2 | 14 | TRBJ2-7 | few | TRBV2 | CASSERGRADEQYF | TGTGCCAGCAGTGAACGGGGGAGGGCGGACGAGCAGTACTTC
- | 18 | TRBJ2-7 | - | TRBV4-1 | CASSQDIQAGSRTYEQYF | TGCGCCAGCAGCCAAGATATCCAGGCAGGTTCCCGAACCTACGAGCAGTACTTC
- | 15 | TRBJ2-1 | - | TRBV6-6 | CASSWGPASSNEQFF | TGTGCCAGCAGTTGGGGACCCGCGTCTTCCAATGAGCAGTTCTTC
TRBD1 | 11 | TRBJ1-1 | - | TRBV6-5 | CASKRGQGAFF | TGTGCCAGCAAGAGGGGACAGGGGGCTTTCTTT
- | 14 | TRBJ1-1 | - | TRBV5-4 | CASSLAQLNTEAFF | TGTGCCAGCAGCTTGGCGCAGCTGAACACTGAAGCTTTCTTT
- | 13 | TRBJ2-5 | - | TRBV5-8 | CASSLSWGETQYF | TGTGCCAGCAGCTTGTCTTGGGGAGAGACCCAGTACTTC
- | 16 | TRBJ2-3 | - | TRBV5-1 | CASSLDLASTTDTQYF | TGCGCCAGCAGCTTGGATCTTGCCTCAACCACAGATACGCAGTATTTT
TRBD2 | 17 | TRBJ2-3 | - | TRBV9 | CASSPYSGSASTDTQYF | TGTGCCAGCAGCCCATATAGCGGGAGCGCTAGCACAGATACGCAGTATTTT
TRBD2 | 15 | TRBJ2-4 | few | TRBV9 | CASSLSPSGRNIQYF | TGTGCCAGCAGCCTCTCTCCTAGCGGGAGAAACATTCAGTACTTC
- | 13 | TRBJ1-2 | medium-sized | TRBV7-9 | CASTQLHWDGYTF | TGTGCCAGCACCCAGCTTCATTGGGATGGCTACACCTTC
- | 11 | TRBJ2-3 | - | TRBV6-5 | CAISLTDTQYF | TGTGCCATCAGTCTCACAGATACGCAGTATTTT
TRBD1 | 14 | TRBJ1-2 | few | TRBV15 | CATSRGQGAYGYTF | TGTGCCACCAGCAGAGGACAGGGGGCATATGGCTACACCTTC
- | 14 | TRBJ2-1 | medium-sized | TRBV19 | CASSIDPGYNEQFF | TGTGCCAGTAGTATAGATCCCGGGTACAATGAGCAGTTCTTC
TRBD2 | 14 | TRBJ2-5 | few | TRBV7-9 | CASSLAGGGETQYF | TGTGCCAGCAGCTTAGCGGGGGGAGGGGAGACCCAGTACTTC
- | 13 | TRBJ2-5 | - | TRBV5-4 | CASSLNSAETQYF | TGTGCCAGCAGCTTGAATAGCGCAGAGACCCAGTACTTC
- | 11 | TRBJ2-1 | - | TRBV7-2 | CASSLESWQFF | TGTGCCAGCAGCTTGGAGAGTTGGCAGTTCTTC
- | 14 | TRBJ2-3 | - | TRBV11-1 | CASSLDGGTDTQYF | TGTGCCAGCAGCTTGGACGGAGGCACAGATACGCAGTATTTT
TRBD1 | 14 | TRBJ1-1 | - | TRBV2 | CASSESGGGTEAFF | TGTGCCAGCAGTGAATCAGGGGGAGGAACTGAAGCTTTCTTT
- | 14 | TRBJ1-2 | few | TRBV9 | CASSVAPGQAGYTF | TGTGCCAGCAGCGTAGCACCCGGTCAGGCGGGCTACACCTTC
- | 17 | TRBJ1-2 | - | TRBV4-1 | CASSNWSQNRKTYGYTF | TGCGCCAGCAGCAACTGGAGCCAGAACCGAAAGACCTATGGCTACACCTTC
- | 15 | TRBJ2-2 | few | TRBV6-1 | CASSEGTGLVGELFF | TGTGCCAGCAGTGAAGGAACAGGGTTGGTCGGGGAGCTGTTTTTT
- | 12 | TRBJ2-1 | - | TRBV6-1 | CASKGGLNEQFF | TGTGCCAGCAAAGGGGGATTGAATGAGCAGTTCTTC
- | 15 | TRBJ2-7 | few | TRBV7-2 | CASSLGTGIHYEQYF | TGTGCCAGCAGCTTAGGGACGGGCATACACTACGAGCAGTACTTC
- | 18 | TRBJ1-4 | - | TRBV5-1 | CASSPVGGASIANEKLFF | TGCGCCAGCAGCCCCGTAGGGGGGGCTTCTATCGCTAATGAAAAACTGTTTTTT
TRBD1 | 15 | TRBJ1-1 | - | TRBV18 | CASSTRTGMNTEAFF | TGTGCCAGCTCAACCCGGACAGGGATGAACACTGAAGCTTTCTTT
TRBD2 | 20 | TRBJ2-2 | - | TRBV7-7 | CASSPHVAGLAGGTTGELFF | TGTGCTAGCAGCCCACATGTCGCAGGACTAGCGGGAGGGACCACCGGGGAGCTGTTTTTT
TRBD2 | 16 | TRBJ2-7 | few | TRBV9 | CASSVARLAGVYEQYF | TGTGCCAGCAGCGTAGCTCGACTAGCGGGAGTCTACGAGCAGTACTTC
- | 17 | TRBJ2-6 | - | TRBV10-3 | CAISRFAENSGANVLTF | TGTGCCATCAGCCGCTTCGCGGAAAACTCTGGGGCCAACGTCCTGACTTTC
- | 15 | TRBJ2-6 | - | TRBV6-6 | CASSYGGAGANVLTF | TGTGCCAGCAGTTACGGCGGGGCTGGGGCCAACGTCCTGACTTTC
TRBD1 | 13 | TRBJ1-2 | - | TRBV6-5 | CASSGTGDYGYTF | TGTGCCAGCAGTGGGACAGGGGACTATGGCTACACCTTC
- | 13 | TRBJ2-7 | - | TRBV6-9 | CASSSGRPYEQYF | TGTGCCAGCTCTTCGGGACGACCCTACGAGCAGTACTTC
- | 15 | TRBJ2-1 | - | TRBV7-8 | CASSRWTRSYNEQFF | TGTGCCAGCAGCCGATGGACTCGCTCCTACAATGAGCAGTTCTTC
- | 14 | TRBJ2-1 | - | TRBV6-6 | CASTGHSNYNEQFF | TGTGCCAGTACCGGACACTCAAATTACAATGAGCAGTTCTTC
TRBD1 | 14 | TRBJ2-7 | - | TRBV9 | CASSPVGGQGEQYF | TGTGCCAGCAGTCCTGTGGGGGGACAGGGCGAGCAGTACTTC
- | 13 | TRBJ2-7 | - | TRBV6-5 | CASSVYRDYEQYF | TGTGCCAGCAGTGTATACAGGGACTACGAGCAGTACTTC
TRBD2 | 15 | TRBJ2-1 | - | TRBV5-1 | CASSETSGRAGEQFF | TGCGCCAGCAGCGAGACTAGCGGGAGGGCCGGGGAGCAGTTCTTC
- | 14 | TRBJ2-2 | few | TRBV5-1 | CASSLEANTGELFF | TGCGCCAGCAGCTTGGAGGCGAACACCGGGGAGCTGTTTTTT
- | 13 | TRBJ2-7 | - | TRBV28 | CASSTGPPHEQYF | TGTGCCAGCAGTACGGGACCCCCTCACGAGCAGTACTTC
TRBD2 | 13 | TRBJ2-3 | medium-sized | TRBV13 | CASSLLAGDTQYF | TGTGCCAGCAGCTTACTAGCGGGAGATACGCAGTATTTT
TRBD1 | 15 | TRBJ2-7 | few | TRBV14 | CASSQQQGVSYEQYF | TGTGCCAGCAGCCAACAACAGGGGGTGTCCTACGAGCAGTACTTC
- | 14 | TRBJ2-7 | medium-sized | TRBV5-1 | CASSLVAGDYEQYF | TGCGCCAGCAGCTTGGTGGCAGGGGACTACGAGCAGTACTTC
TRBD2 | 16 | TRBJ2-2 | few | TRBV7-2 | CASSPRLATNTGELFF | TGTGCCAGCAGCCCGAGACTAGCGACTAACACCGGGGAGCTGTTTTTT
- | 13 | TRBJ1-5 | few | TRBV12-5 | CASGAGGNQPQHF | TGTGCTAGTGGGGCAGGGGGCAATCAGCCCCAGCATTTT
TRBD2 | 16 | TRBJ2-7 | few | TRBV18 | CASSAPGLAAFYEQYF | TGTGCCAGCTCAGCACCCGGACTAGCGGCTTTCTACGAGCAGTACTTC
- | 13 | TRBJ2-7 | - | TRBV11-3 | CASSLLFGGEQYF | TGTGCCAGCAGCTTACTGTTCGGCGGGGAGCAGTACTTC